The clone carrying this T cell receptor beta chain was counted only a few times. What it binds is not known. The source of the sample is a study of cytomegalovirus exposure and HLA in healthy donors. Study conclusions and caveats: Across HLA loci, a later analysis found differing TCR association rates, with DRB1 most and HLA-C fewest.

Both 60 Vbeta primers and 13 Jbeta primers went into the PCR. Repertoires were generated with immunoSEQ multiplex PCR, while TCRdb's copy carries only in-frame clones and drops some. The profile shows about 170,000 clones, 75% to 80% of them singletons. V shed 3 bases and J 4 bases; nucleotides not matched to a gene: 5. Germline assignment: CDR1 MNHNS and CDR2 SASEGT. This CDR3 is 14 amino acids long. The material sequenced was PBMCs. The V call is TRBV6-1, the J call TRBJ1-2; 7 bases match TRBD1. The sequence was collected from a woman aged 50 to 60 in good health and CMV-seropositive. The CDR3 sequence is CASSETGFSYGYTF. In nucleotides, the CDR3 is TGTGCCAGCAGTGAGACAGGGTTCTCCTATGGCTACACCTTC.